The 30 T cell receptor beta chains presented below share a single source sample, sequenced in a study of shared clonotypes between healthy human individuals. Profiled with immunoSEQ multiplex PCR; TCRdb holds only in-frame clones, not every one. This sample carries approximately 640,000 clones, roughly 87% of them seen once, and the ten largest clones take 34%. The sample consisted of memory CD8+ T cells from PBMCs. This sample's subset: CD45RO+ cells pooled with CCR7-negative TemRA cells. Receptors originate from a man aged 18 to 29 in good health. Some clones in this sample may be carry-over from other donors' samples.

The V gene is TRBV2, the J gene TRBJ1-1, with 10 bases aligning to TRBD1. There are 16 residues in the CDR3. Looked up from germline, CDR1 is SNHLY and CDR2 is FYNNEI. With 4 bases clipped from V and 4 bases from J, the junction kept 9 bases outside the gene matches. The chain's CDR3 is CASSGDRGQISTEAFF. In DNA form, the CDR3 reads TGTGCCAGCAGTGGAGACAGGGGGCAAATTTCCACTGAAGCTTTCTTT.

The rearrangement links TRBV10-3 to TRBJ2-1; perhaps TRBD2 as D (7 bases). Between the trimmed V and J ends, which lost 10 bases and 10 bases, there was a span of 14 bases. This CDR3 has 11 residues. CDR1 is ENHRY and CDR2 is SYGVKD in the germline V gene. The CDR3 DNA is TGTGCCACCACCGGGGGGCGGGAGCAGTTCTTC. Its protein is CATTGGREQFF.

This chain uses TRBV27 with TRBJ2-7; D gene uncertain. Germline V lookup: CDR1 MNHEY, CDR2 SMNVEV (reference sequence). V lost 8 bases and J 2 bases, leaving 7 bases between the germline ends. The length of the CDR3 is 11 residues. DNA for the CDR3: TGTGCCAGCGGCCGGGCCTACGAGCAGTACTTC. Translated, it gives CASGRAYEQYF.

The chain uses TRBV15 and TRBJ1-2; weak D call: TRBD1 (5 bases). Trimming stripped 4 bases from V and 3 bases from J, with 9 bases between. CDR1 is LNHNV and CDR2 is YYDKDF in the germline V gene (reference sequence). The length of the CDR3 is 13 residues. The CDR3 DNA reads as TGTGCCACCAGCATCACAGGAGACTATGGCTACACCTTC. Translated, it gives CATSITGDYGYTF.

The V gene is TRBV7-9, the J gene TRBJ2-1; D is perhaps TRBD1 or TRBD2 (5 bases each). V was clipped by 5 bases and J by 4 bases, with 18 bases between them. The germline gives CDR1 SEHNR, CDR2 FQNEAQ (reference sequence). This CDR3 contains 16 residues. The CDR3 DNA follows: TGTGCCAGCAGCCTGGATTGGGGTGGGGGATACAATGAGCAGTTCTTC. This sequence encodes CASSLDWGGGYNEQFF.

The chain recombines TRBV7-9 with TRBJ2-7; possible D gene TRBD2, 5 bases. V gave up 4 bases and J gave up 7 bases, with 17 bases separating them. This CDR3 spans 14 amino acids. In germline, CDR1 is SEHNR, CDR2 FQNEAQ (reference sequence). The CDR3 here is CASSSPTREREQYF. The CDR3 DNA reads as TGTGCCAGCAGCTCCCCCACGAGGGAGCGGGAGCAGTACTTC. The whole variable domain, filled in from reference TRBV7-9 and TRBJ2-7, reads DTGVSQNPRHKITKRGQNVTFRCDPISEHNRLYWYRQTLGQGPEFLTYFQNEAQLEKSRLLSDRFSAERPKGSFSTLEIQRTEQGDSAMYLCASSSPTREREQYFGPGTRLTVT.

The chain couples TRBV2 to TRBJ2-7, with 7 bases fitting TRBD2. The CDR3 totals 12 residues. J gave up 10 bases and V 7 bases, and 10 bases lay outside the gene matches. CDR1 is SNHLY, CDR2 FYNNEI, per germline. The CDR3 sequence: CASKAGEPVQYF. The CDR3 DNA is TGTGCCAGCAAGGCGGGAGAGCCCGTACAGTACTTC. Together with reference TRBV2 and TRBJ2-7, the CDR3 gives the full variable domain: EPEVTQTPSHQVTQMGQEVILRCVPISNHLYFYWYRQILGQKVEFLVSFYNNEISEKSEIFDDQFSVERPDGSNFTLKIRSTKLEDSAMYFCASKAGEPVQYFGPGTRLTVT.

The chain joins TRBV11-2 to TRBJ2-7, with D tentatively TRBD1 (5 bases). This CDR3 has 12 amino acids. The V end was cut by 3 bases, the J end by 3 bases, with 6 bases between. CDR1 is SGHAT, CDR2 FQNNGV, per germline. The CDR3: CASSFDSYEQYF. The DNA of the CDR3 is TGTGCCAGCAGCTTCGACAGCTACGAGCAGTACTTC. Together with reference TRBV11-2 and TRBJ2-7, the CDR3 gives the full variable domain: EAGVAQSPRYKIIEKRQSVAFWCNPISGHATLYWYQQILGQGPKLLIQFQNNGVVDDSQLPKDRFSAERLKGVDSTLKIQPAKLEDSAVYLCASSFDSYEQYFGPGTRLTVT.

The chain has TRBV4-3 and TRBJ2-5; 11 nucleotides align to TRBD2. With 1 base clipped from V and 5 bases from J, the junction kept 3 bases outside the gene matches. The CDR3 is 15 residues long. Per germline, CDR1 LGHNA and CDR2 YSLEER. CDR3 in amino acids: CASSQVTSGTETQYF. The CDR3 DNA sequence: TGCGCCAGCAGCCAAGTGACTAGCGGGACGGAGACCCAGTACTTC.

J is TRBJ1-5 and V is TRBV6-1; TRBD1 is a possible D gene (5 bases). From germline, CDR1 is MNHNS and CDR2 SASEGT. V was cut by 2 bases and J by 0 bases, with 17 bases left in between. The CDR3 is 18 amino acids. The CDR3 sequence: CASSERRGQGDSNQPQHF. CDR3 bases: TGTGCCAGCAGTGAAAGACGCGGCCAGGGAGATAGCAATCAGCCCCAGCATTTT.

The chain uses TRBV29-1 and TRBJ2-7, with D perhaps TRBD1 (6 bases). CDR1 is SQVTM and CDR2 is ANQGSEA in the germline V gene. The CDR3 has 13 residues. Trimming cost V 6 bases and J 3 bases, with 15 bases left between them. The CDR3 loop reads CSVDGQPNYEQYF. The CDR3 region has the DNA TGCAGCGTAGACGGACAGCCGAACTACGAGCAGTACTTC.

The rearrangement joins TRBV7-8 to TRBJ2-7; D is ambiguous. CDR1 is SGHVS, CDR2 FQNEAQ, per germline. V lost 5 bases, J lost 4 bases, and 24 bases lay in between. The CDR3 runs 17 residues. CDR3 coding DNA: TGTGCCAGCAGCCCCGGTGCAGGACGTTGGGCCTTTTACGAGCAGTACTTC. Translation: CASSPGAGRWAFYEQYF.

This chain connects TRBV28 to TRBJ2-7; 8 bases are a match to TRBD1. Germline V gene lookup returns CDR1 MDHEN and CDR2 SYDVKM. Trimming removed 6 bases from V and 4 bases from J; junction bases left unmatched: 5. The CDR3 covers 13 residues. CDR3 amino acids: CASRPGQVYEQYF. DNA for the CDR3: TGTGCCAGCAGGCCGGGACAGGTATACGAGCAGTACTTC.

CDR3 residues: CASSEIAGSQETQYF. Written as DNA, the CDR3 is TGTGCCAGCAGTGAAATAGCGGGCTCCCAAGAGACCCAGTACTTC. The chain links TRBV25-1 to TRBJ2-5; 7 bases align to TRBD2. Germline loops: CDR1 MGHDK, CDR2 SYGVNS. The V segment lost 2 bases and the J segment 1 base; nucleotides outside the gene matches: 4. The CDR3 is made up of 15 amino acids.

The chain has TRBV5-1 and TRBJ2-1; the D gene is possibly TRBD1 (6 bases). The V gene's germline CDR1 is SGHRS and CDR2 YFSETQ. The V end lost 4 bases, the J end lost 0 bases, and 14 bases lay between the germline ends. The CDR3 is 16 amino acids. CDR3 nucleotide sequence: TGCGCCAGCAGCGTCTACAGGGAGAGCTCCTACAATGAGCAGTTCTTC. Translation gives CASSVYRESSYNEQFF.

This chain connects TRBV27 to TRBJ2-5; unclear D gene. Germline-derived CDR1 and CDR2 are MNHEY and SMNVEV (reference sequence). This CDR3 is built from 13 residues. Trimming removed 2 bases at V and 1 base at J, with 5 bases between. The CDR3 protein is CASSLRFQETQYF. The CDR3 nucleotides are TGTGCCAGCAGTTTAAGGTTCCAAGAGACCCAGTACTTC.

The chain employs TRBV19 and TRBJ2-2; TRBD2 matches at 10 bases. J gave up 4 bases and V 6 bases, and 17 bases lay outside the gene matches. Germline loops: CDR1 LNHDA, CDR2 SQIVND (reference sequence). The CDR3 is made up of 19 amino acids. CDR3 in DNA: TGTGCCAGTAGCCCGGTAGGGACTAGCGCTATTTGGGGCACCGGGGAGCTGTTTTTT. It yields the protein CASSPVGTSAIWGTGELFF.

The genes are TRBV7-3 and TRBJ2-5; tentative D call: TRBD1 (6 bases). CDR3 size: 14 residues. The germline gives CDR1 SGHTA, CDR2 FQGTGA. Between the trimmed V and J ends, which lost 4 bases and 5 bases, there was a span of 14 bases. The CDR3 here is CASSSQGFEETQYF. The DNA of the CDR3 is TGTGCCAGCAGCTCACAGGGTTTCGAGGAGACCCAGTACTTC.

Comments on this clone: One junction end does not reproduce the germline sequence, and a read error may be involved. V usage is TRBV2 and J usage is TRBJ2-3; no firm D call. The germline V gene encodes CDR1 SNHLY and CDR2 FYNNEI. The CDR3 loop spans 14 amino acids. CDR3: CASSEGSRTDTQYF. In DNA, the CDR3 is TGTGCCAGCAGCGAAGGAAGTAGAACAGATACGCAGTATTTT.

CDR3 in amino acids: CASRRDRGDGYTF. CDR3 DNA: TGTGCCAGCAGGAGGGACAGGGGGGATGGCTACACCTTC. The chain combines TRBV9 with TRBJ1-2; 11 bases match TRBD1. CDR3 length: 13 amino acids. J gave up 6 bases and V 5 bases, and 3 bases lay outside the gene matches. CDR1 SGDLS and CDR2 YYNGEE come from the germline V gene.

This chain joins TRBV6-1 and TRBJ2-1; tentatively, D is TRBD1 (6 bases). The CDR3 is 16 amino acids. V was pared by 3 bases and J by 2 bases, with 14 bases between. The V gene's germline CDR1 is MNHNS and CDR2 SASEGT. The CDR3 nucleotides are TGTGCCAGCAGTGAGTGGGGCAGGGGACCCTACAATGAGCAGTTCTTC. Residues: CASSEWGRGPYNEQFF.

The chain couples TRBV2 to TRBJ2-1; D is ambiguous. The CDR3 sequence is 12 residues long. V shed 1 base and J shed 15 bases, with 13 bases lying between them. The V gene's germline CDR1 is SNHLY and CDR2 FYNNEI. CDR3 region: CASSEGLTSGFF. CDR3 DNA sequence: TGTGCCAGCAGTGAAGGGCTAACATCGGGGTTCTTC.

This clone was seen only once. The gene calls are TRBV7-8 and TRBJ1-2, with D perhaps matching TRBD1 (6 bases). The V end was cut by 1 base, the J end by 5 bases, with 8 bases between. In germline, CDR1 is SGHVS, CDR2 FQNEAQ. The CDR3 consists of 13 residues. CDR3 residues: CASSLGGAYGYTF. The CDR3 nucleotides read TGTGCCAGCAGCTTAGGGGGGGCGTATGGCTACACCTTC.

V and J are TRBV4-1 and TRBJ2-5; the D gene could be TRBD1 or TRBD2 (5 bases each). This CDR3 comprises 16 residues. In germline, CDR1 is MGHRA, CDR2 YSYEKL. V gave up 0 bases and J gave up 4 bases, with 15 bases separating them. The CDR3 is CASSQDLRAQGETQYF. CDR3 coding DNA: TGCGCCAGCAGCCAAGATTTGAGGGCGCAGGGAGAGACCCAGTACTTC.

The genes are TRBV10-3 and TRBJ2-5; a weak D match, TRBD2 (5 bases). This CDR3 comprises 17 residues. The germline CDR1 and CDR2 sequences are ENHRY and SYGVKD. V lost 4 bases to trimming and J lost 2 bases, with 20 bases between them. CDR3 protein: CAISGSYEEAMQETQYF. The CDR3 coding sequence is TGTGCCATCAGTGGATCCTATGAGGAGGCCATGCAAGAGACCCAGTACTTC.

The chain recombines TRBV5-1 with TRBJ2-7; no clear D. Trimming removed 3 bases at V and 7 bases at J, with 17 bases between. Germline V gene lookup returns CDR1 SGHRS and CDR2 YFSETQ. This CDR3 has 14 amino acids. The CDR3 nucleotides are TGCGCCAGCAGCTGGGCTCCTGGGCAGAGGGAGCAGTACTTC. Its protein product is CASSWAPGQREQYF.

This clone is a singleton in its sample. The V and J genes are TRBV27 and TRBJ2-3; possible D gene TRBD1, 6 bases. Trimming removed 5 bases from V and 3 bases from J, with 24 bases in between. Germline values: CDR1 MNHEY, CDR2 SMNVEV (reference sequence). The CDR3 runs 18 residues. CDR3 nucleotide sequence: TGTGCCAGCAGTCCGCTCGCTCCGACAGGCCCTGAAACAGATACGCAGTATTTT. Its protein is CASSPLAPTGPETDTQYF.

The chain employs TRBV11-1 and TRBJ2-7; TRBD2 matches at 12 bases. The CDR3 is made up of 15 amino acids. J lost 2 bases, V lost 4 bases, and 3 bases had no gene match. Germline V gene data show CDR1 as SGHAT and CDR2 as FQDESV (reference sequence). This chain's CDR3 is CASSSWTSGTYEQYF. In DNA, the CDR3 is TGTGCCAGCAGCTCTTGGACTAGCGGGACCTACGAGCAGTACTTC.

This sequence joins TRBV7-8 and TRBJ2-2; 9 bases agree with TRBD1. Germline trimming cut 5 bases from V and 2 bases from J; bases unmatched to any gene: 9. This CDR3 region has 17 residues. Germline-derived CDR1 and CDR2 are SGHVS and FQNEAQ. The CDR3 reads CASSTPGTGPNTGELFF. The CDR3 coding sequence is TGTGCCAGCAGCACCCCTGGGACAGGGCCCAACACCGGGGAGCTGTTTTTT.

The rearrangement joins TRBV28 to TRBJ2-1; 9 nucleotides agree with TRBD2. Germline V gives CDR1 MDHEN, CDR2 SYDVKM. The CDR3 length is 19 residues. After removal of 1 base from V and 6 bases from J, the junction contained 16 bases not matched to a gene. The CDR3 is CASSLLLREGPSKSNEQFF. Written as DNA, the CDR3 is TGTGCCAGCAGTTTATTATTGCGGGAGGGCCCGTCCAAGTCCAATGAGCAGTTCTTC.